The clone carrying this T cell receptor beta chain was observed at least ten times. Antigen unknown. The lymph nodes were axillary draining lymph nodes from breast cancer patients. TCRdb fed the multiplex PCR reads into MiXCR, producing one record per CDR3 protein. The repertoire holds around 300,000 distinct CDR3 sequences, with roughly 30% as singletons. Trimming took off 6 bases at V and 8 bases at J, with 13 bases between the two ends. Germline V gives CDR1 LNHDA, CDR2 SQIVND (reference sequence). The CDR3 runs 13 residues. This entry is derived from a study of breast tumors, draining lymph nodes, adjacent tissues. General study results and limits: Luminal-like breast cancer showed significantly higher tumor–nontumor repertoire similarity than basal-like.

The sequence came from a female donor with breast cancer. Some clones in this sample may be carry-over from other donors' samples. The V gene is TRBV19, the J gene TRBJ1-4; D is ambiguous. Material: axillary lymph node tissue. The chain's CDR3 is CASRGFSVEKLFF. DNA for the CDR3: TGTGCCAGTAGAGGATTCTCGGTCGAAAAACTGTTTTTT.